A single count supports the clone carrying this TCR beta chain. After extraction with the RNeasy kit, roughly 0.45 to 1 ug of the RNA was reverse transcribed using random hexamers. A single record per CDR3 protein comes from TCRdb applying MiXCR to the immunoSEQ multiplex PCR reads. The sample contains 75,000 or so distinct CDR3 sequences, approximately 95% of which appear only once. The sample is drawn from a study of CD8 T cells in Susac syndrome. Germline lookup yields CDR1 LNHNV and CDR2 YYDKDF (reference sequence). V was shortened by 0 bases and J by 5 bases, with 13 bases between the two germline ends. The CDR3 spans 15 residues.

Sequenced input: CD8+ T cells from PBMCs. The clonotype comes from a human donor with Susac syndrome. The gene calls are TRBV15 and TRBJ1-1; D not resolved. CDR3 loop: CATSREKRAGTEAFF. In DNA, the CDR3 is TGTGCCACCAGCAGAGAGAAAAGGGCCGGGACTGAAGCTTTCTTT.